These 31 T cell receptor beta chains share one sample of origin, sequenced in a study of cytomegalovirus exposure and HLA in healthy donors. The PCR employed 60 Vbeta primers together with 13 Jbeta primers. Libraries were prepared by immunoSEQ multiplex PCR; TCRdb keeps only in-frame clonotypes and omits some of them. The table has 210,000 or so clones, about 83% seen once. Material for sequencing was PBMCs. The receptors were gathered from a woman in her fifties or sixties in good health and CMV-seropositive.

V usage is TRBV7-6 and J usage is TRBJ2-7; a weak D match, TRBD1 (6 bases). The V gene's germline CDR1 is SGHVS and CDR2 FNYEAQ. The CDR3 length is 14 residues. Trimming cost V 5 bases and J 2 bases, with 13 bases left between them. CDR3 protein: CASSPAGDTYEQYF. The CDR3 region has the DNA TGTGCCAGCAGCCCAGCAGGGGATACCTACGAGCAGTACTTC.

This chain joins TRBV10-3 and TRBJ2-5; possibly TRBD1 for D (5 bases). Matching the DNA end better, TRBJ2-7 makes the J call doubtful. The CDR3 contains 14 residues. The germline gives CDR1 ENHRY, CDR2 SYGVKD. The CDR3 sequence: CAISGSSDNYEQYF. The DNA of the CDR3 is TGTGCCATCAGTGGATCATCGGACAACTACGAGCAGTACTTC.

A remark on this clone: The sample carries other DNA sequences with the same CDR3. The DNA for the CDR3 is TGTGCCAGCAGCTTAGCGGCAGGCTCCTACAATGAGCAGTTCTTC. Translated: CASSLAAGSYNEQFF. The chain combines TRBV7-2 with TRBJ2-1; D call uncertain. Trimming left V 0 bases short and J 0 bases short, with 6 bases between. There are 15 residues in the CDR3. Germline CDR1 reads SGHTA; CDR2 reads FQGNSA.

The chain has TRBV6-4 and TRBJ1-1, with TRBD1 identical over 9 bases. Germline V gene data show CDR1 as MRHNA and CDR2 as SNTAGT. CDR3 length: 14 amino acids. Unmatched junction bases numbered 10, after V lost 9 bases and J lost 5 bases. In DNA, the CDR3 is TGTGCCAGAAGGAGACAGGGGGATGCGACTGAAGCTTTCTTT. Residues: CARRRQGDATEAFF.

CDR3 residues: CASSFRSSYNEQFF. The CDR3 DNA reads as TGTGCCAGCAGCTTTCGTAGCTCCTACAATGAGCAGTTCTTC. V is TRBV5-4 and J is TRBJ2-1; unclear D gene. Germline CDR1 and CDR2: SGHNT and YYREEE (reference sequence). The V and J ends lost 2 bases and 0 bases respectively, with 6 bases between them. This CDR3 contains 14 residues.

In its sample, this clone was seen once. The chain is built from TRBV6-6 and TRBJ2-7; a weak D match, TRBD1 (5 bases). This CDR3 has 14 amino acids. V was cut by 2 bases and J by 3 bases, with 11 bases left in between. The germline V gene has CDR1 MNHNY and CDR2 SVGAGI (reference sequence). CDR3 sequence reads: CASSYDGAHYEQYF. CDR3 DNA: TGTGCCAGCAGTTACGATGGGGCGCACTACGAGCAGTACTTC.

This chain links TRBV4-1 with TRBJ1-5; TRBD1 might be the D (6 bases). Per the germline V gene, CDR1 is MGHRA and CDR2 is YSYEKL. CDR3 length: 16 amino acids. V shed 0 bases and J shed 5 bases, with 14 bases lying between them. Here the CDR3 DNA reads TGCGCCAGCAGCCAAGATTCGGCACAGGGCTATCAGCCCCAGCATTTT. Translated: CASSQDSAQGYQPQHF.

This clone was recorded once. The chain recombines TRBV5-5 with TRBJ1-6; no clear D gene. V was clipped by 0 bases and J by 5 bases, with 9 bases between them. The CDR3 loop spans 15 amino acids. Germline lookup yields CDR1 SGHKS and CDR2 YYEKEE (reference sequence). This chain's CDR3 is CASSLGARNNSPLHF. CDR3 sequence (DNA): TGTGCCAGCAGCTTGGGGGCAAGAAATAATTCACCCCTCCACTTT.

The chain recombines TRBV5-1 with TRBJ2-5; 9 bases are shared with TRBD1. The CDR3 has 15 amino acids. Germline trimming cut 3 bases from V and 5 bases from J; bases unmatched to any gene: 8. Germline CDR1 reads SGHRS; CDR2 reads YFSETQ. As DNA, the CDR3 is TGCGCCAGCAGCTCCGGACAGGGGCCAAGGGAGACCCAGTACTTC. Encoded protein: CASSSGQGPRETQYF.

This chain links TRBV4-3 with TRBJ1-2, with TRBD1 matching over 10 bases. The V segment lost 6 bases and the J segment 4 bases; nucleotides outside the gene matches: 8. Germline CDR1 LGHNA, CDR2 YSLEER. The CDR3 is made up of 15 amino acids. CDR3 in amino acids: CASSPGQGLAYGYTF. The CDR3, as DNA: TGCGCCAGCAGTCCGGGACAGGGGTTGGCCTATGGCTACACCTTC.

The chain links TRBV6-5 to TRBJ2-7; D uncertain. V was clipped by 9 bases and J by 1 base, with 7 bases between them. The CDR3 is made up of 11 amino acids. Germline CDR1 reads MNHEY; CDR2 reads SVGAGI. The CDR3 DNA sequence: TGTGCCAGTACAGAGTCCTACGAGCAGTACTTC. It encodes CASTESYEQYF.

The chain uses TRBV4-2 and TRBJ2-7; 7 bases match TRBD1. Germline V gene data show CDR1 as LGHNA and CDR2 as YNFKEQ. The junction had 8 bases not matched to a gene; V was cut back by 4 bases and J by 2 bases. The CDR3 loop spans 15 amino acids. In DNA, the CDR3 is TGTGCCAGCAGCCTAACGACAGGGCGGGCCTACGAGCAGTACTTC. As protein: CASSLTTGRAYEQYF.

The V call is TRBV19, the J call TRBJ1-2; TRBD1 matches 9 bases. The CDR3 has 15 amino acids. CDR1 is LNHDA and CDR2 is SQIVND in the germline V gene (reference sequence). The junction had 8 bases not matched to a gene; V was cut back by 4 bases and J by 5 bases. The CDR3 reads CASSNTGGSSYGYTF. The CDR3 region has the DNA TGTGCCAGTAGTAACACAGGGGGCTCTTCTTATGGCTACACCTTC. Together with reference TRBV19 and TRBJ1-2, the CDR3 gives the full variable domain: DGGITQSPKYLFRKEGQNVTLSCEQNLNHDAMYWYRQDPGQGLRLIYYSQIVNDFQKGDIAEGYSVSREKKESFPLTVTSAQKNPTAFYLCASSNTGGSSYGYTFGSGTRLTVV.

The rearrangement joins TRBV28 to TRBJ1-2; unclear D gene. From germline, CDR1 is MDHEN and CDR2 SYDVKM. Between the trimmed V and J ends, which lost 5 bases and 4 bases, there was a span of 14 bases. There are 14 residues in the CDR3. CDR3 sequence (DNA): TGTGCCAGCAGTCCGCCCGGGAGCGCCTATGGCTACACCTTC. It yields the protein CASSPPGSAYGYTF.

The chain recombines TRBV7-3 with TRBJ1-1, with no clear D. Trimming removed 2 bases at V and 4 bases at J, with 20 bases between. This CDR3 comprises 17 residues. Germline V gene data show CDR1 as SGHTA and CDR2 as FQGTGA. In nucleotides, the CDR3 is TGTGCCAGCAGCTTATACCCCGACGCGGGTTCTGTCACTGAAGCTTTCTTT. This translates into CASSLYPDAGSVTEAFF.

This rearrangement joins TRBV7-2 to TRBJ1-3; D is unclear. V dropped 0 bases and J dropped 8 bases, with 8 bases sitting between them. The germline V gene has CDR1 SGHTA and CDR2 FQGNSA. CDR3 length: 13 amino acids. The CDR3 loop is CASSLAPLDTIYF. CDR3 nucleotide sequence: TGTGCCAGCAGCTTAGCCCCCCTTGACACCATATATTTT. Combining the CDR3 with reference TRBV7-2 and TRBJ1-3 gives the whole variable domain GAGVSQSPSNKVTEKGKDVELRCDPISGHTALYWYRQSLGQGLEFLIYFQGNSAPDKSGLPSDRFSAERTGGSVSTLTIQRTQQEDSAVYLCASSLAPLDTIYFGEGSWLTVV.

This clone came up once. The chain links TRBV5-4 to TRBJ1-2; D remains ambiguous. V was pared by 0 bases and J by 5 bases, with 14 bases between. This CDR3 contains 15 residues. The germline V gene encodes CDR1 SGHNT and CDR2 YYREEE (reference sequence). CDR3 residues: CASSLAPGIGYGYTF. In DNA form, the CDR3 reads TGTGCCAGCAGCTTGGCCCCGGGGATAGGGTATGGCTACACCTTC.

This CDR3 is CASSTRQGWENTF. The CDR3 nucleotides read TGTGCCAGCAGTACACGACAGGGATGGGAAAACACCTTC. The rearrangement joins TRBV6-6 to TRBJ1-2, with 7 bases lining up with TRBD1. This CDR3 has 13 residues. Germline loops: CDR1 MNHNY, CDR2 SVGAGI (reference sequence). V shed 5 bases, J shed 12 bases, and the junction held 12 bases outside the gene matches.

This clone was found a few times. For the CDR3, the DNA is TGTGCCAGCCAGATACAGGGGAGGAAGACCCAGTACTTC. Translation: CASQIQGRKTQYF. V usage is TRBV7-9 and J usage is TRBJ2-5; possible D gene TRBD1, 7 bases. Germline V gives CDR1 SEHNR, CDR2 FQNEAQ (reference sequence). Deletions cut 8 bases from V and 6 bases from J, with 16 bases between. The CDR3 is 13 residues long.

A few counts support this clone. The chain carries TRBV2 and TRBJ1-1; tentative D call: TRBD1 (5 bases). This CDR3 comprises 14 residues. The ends were cut back, 6 bases at V and 6 bases at J, with 17 bases in the middle. Per the germline V gene, CDR1 is SNHLY and CDR2 is FYNNEI. The CDR3 DNA follows: TGTGCCAGCAGGCCCAGGGCGTTTTCCGCTGAAGCTTTCTTT. Its translation is CASRPRAFSAEAFF.

This rearrangement joins TRBV15 to TRBJ1-3; D is perhaps TRBD1 (5 bases). The CDR3 has 14 residues. V was clipped by 3 bases and J by 2 bases, with 8 bases between them. The germline gives CDR1 LNHNV, CDR2 YYDKDF (reference sequence). The CDR3 bases are TGTGCCACCAGCAGGACAGCTCCTGGAAACACCATATATTTT. It specifies CATSRTAPGNTIYF.

This sequence joins TRBV5-1 and TRBJ2-2; 9 positions agree with TRBD1. The V segment lost 4 bases and the J segment 4 bases; nucleotides outside the gene matches: 8. The CDR3 is made up of 16 amino acids. Germline V gene data show CDR1 as SGHRS and CDR2 as YFSETQ. The CDR3 spells CASSLTGGASTGELFF. CDR3 DNA: TGCGCCAGCAGCCTTACAGGGGGCGCGAGCACCGGGGAGCTGTTTTTT.

The chain has TRBV4-3 and TRBJ2-7; 7 positions agree with TRBD1. This CDR3 contains 16 residues. CDR1 and CDR2 (germline): LGHNA, YSLEER. J lost 0 bases, V lost 3 bases, and 8 bases had no gene match. CDR3 protein: CASSHSVQGNSYEQYF. The CDR3 nucleotides read TGCGCCAGCAGCCACTCTGTACAGGGGAACTCCTACGAGCAGTACTTC.

The J gene is TRBJ1-2, the V gene TRBV10-3; 10 bases fit TRBD1. The V gene end was trimmed by 5 bases and the J gene end by 4 bases; junction bases not matched to a gene: 7. Germline V gene data show CDR1 as ENHRY and CDR2 as SYGVKD. The CDR3 spans 15 residues. The DNA of the CDR3 is TGTGCCATCAGTAAGCGTGGACAGGGGGGCTATGGCTACACCTTC. Translated: CAISKRGQGGYGYTF.

The CDR3 sequence is CASSRGGTGGSYEQYF. CDR3 DNA: TGTGCCAGCTCCAGGGGCGGGACAGGGGGCTCCTACGAGCAGTACTTC. The chain joins TRBV18 to TRBJ2-7; 11 positions match TRBD1. In germline, CDR1 is KGHSH, CDR2 LQKENI. Germline trimming cut 6 bases from V and 0 bases from J; bases unmatched to any gene: 7. The CDR3 consists of 16 residues.

The gene calls are TRBV2 and TRBJ2-7; 10 bases align to TRBD1. The CDR3 sequence is 14 residues long. Germline assignment: CDR1 SNHLY and CDR2 FYNNEI. J lost 1 base, V lost 7 bases, and 4 bases had no gene match. CDR3 sequence: CASMRTGGSYEQYF. CDR3 coding DNA: TGTGCCAGCATGAGGACAGGGGGATCCTACGAGCAGTACTTC.

V and J are TRBV7-9 and TRBJ2-6; 7 bases are a match to TRBD1. V shed 9 bases, J shed 0 bases, and the junction held 2 bases outside the gene matches. CDR1 and CDR2 (germline): SEHNR, FQNEAQ (reference sequence). This CDR3 is built from 14 residues. CDR3 DNA: TGTGCCAGTGACAGGGACTCTGGGGCCAACGTCCTGACTTTC. As protein: CASDRDSGANVLTF.

The chain recombines TRBV4-2 with TRBJ2-3, with D tentatively TRBD1 (6 bases). Trimming shortened V by 0 bases and J by 3 bases, and 10 bases separated the two germline ends. Germline CDR1 reads LGHNA; CDR2 reads YNFKEQ. CDR3 length: 15 residues. CDR3: CASSQDGQGTDTQYF. The CDR3 DNA reads TGTGCCAGCAGCCAAGATGGGCAGGGGACAGATACGCAGTATTTT.

The chain carries TRBV5-1 and TRBJ2-2, with 9 bases identical to TRBD1. V dropped 4 bases and J dropped 6; count of bases not matched to a gene: 7. The germline CDR1 and CDR2 sequences are SGHRS and YFSETQ. CDR3 length equals 15 residues. The CDR3 region has the DNA TGCGCCAGCAGCCGGGCGGACAGGGGCGCCGGGGAGCTGTTTTTT. Translating gives CASSRADRGAGELFF.

The chain is built from TRBV10-3 and TRBJ2-7; 7 bases are a match to TRBD2. The CDR3 is made up of 16 amino acids. V lost 0 bases, J lost 0 bases, and 5 bases stayed unmatched. Germline V gene sequence: CDR1 ENHRY, CDR2 SYGVKD. DNA for the CDR3: TGTGCCATCAGTGAGTCTAACCTAGCGGTCTCCTACGAGCAGTACTTC. Residues: CAISESNLAVSYEQYF.

This clone has only one observation. The V gene is TRBV2, the J gene TRBJ2-5; the match to TRBD2 covers 9 bases. The length of the CDR3 is 15 residues. V lost 6 bases, J lost 4 bases, and 9 bases stayed unmatched. CDR1 SNHLY and CDR2 FYNNEI come from the germline V gene. CDR3 loop: CASSELGLAAETQYF. The DNA for the CDR3 is TGTGCCAGCAGCGAGCTGGGACTAGCAGCAGAGACCCAGTACTTC.